This T cell receptor (beta chain) was sequenced during a study of T cell repertoires in aging, cancer and after chemotherapy. Study-wide background: About 10 million TCR reads made up the full dataset.

Turning to this clonotype: The antigen is unknown.

Study outcomes and limitations: In healthy donors, age-related TCR diversity loss mainly reflected lost richness. Compared with age-matched healthy donors, untreated hematological or solid cancer patients showed higher blood TCR clonality. Across the chemotherapy interval, each cancer cohort showed higher median generation probability, suggesting thymic rebound.

Multiplex touch-down PCR with TRB-A/B primers amplified rearranged V-D-J TRB sequences. TCRdb reanalysed the multiplex PCR reads using MiXCR and keeps one entry per CDR3 protein. Of about 11,000 distinct CDR3 sequences in the sample, just under 30% were seen once. CDR1 is MNHEY, CDR2 SVGAGI, per germline. Losses at the gene ends were 7 bases for V and 5 bases for J; bases not matched to a gene: 25. This CDR3 is 19 amino acids long. Amplification of TCR beta used genomic DNA extracted from peripheral blood. The genes are TRBV6-5 and TRBJ1-2; 7 bases line up with TRBD1. This receptor was taken from a human donor in good health. Source material: blood. This CDR3 reads CASTSPPTGKGRGSYGYTF. For the CDR3, the DNA is TGTGCCAGCACCAGCCCCCCGACAGGGAAGGGAAGGGGGTCTTATGGCTACACCTTC.